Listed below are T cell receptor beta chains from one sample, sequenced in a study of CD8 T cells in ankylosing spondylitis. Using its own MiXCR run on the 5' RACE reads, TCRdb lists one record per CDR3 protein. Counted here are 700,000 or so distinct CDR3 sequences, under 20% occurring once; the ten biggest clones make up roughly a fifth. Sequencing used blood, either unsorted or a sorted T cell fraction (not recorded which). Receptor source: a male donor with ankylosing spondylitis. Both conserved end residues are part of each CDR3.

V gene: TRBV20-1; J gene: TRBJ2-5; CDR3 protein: CSAREASGGETQYF
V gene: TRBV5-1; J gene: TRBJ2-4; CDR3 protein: CASSLEGAWGNIQYF
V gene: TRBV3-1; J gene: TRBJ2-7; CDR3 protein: CASKGVSYEQYF
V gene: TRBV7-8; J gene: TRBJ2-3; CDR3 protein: CASSSWDRRSTDTQYF
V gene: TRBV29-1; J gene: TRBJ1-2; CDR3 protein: CSVGEGAAGGYTF
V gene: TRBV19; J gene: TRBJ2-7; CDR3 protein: CASSIDMEEGSYEQYF
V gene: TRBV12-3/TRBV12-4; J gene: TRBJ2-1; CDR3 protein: CASLFEYSYNEQFF
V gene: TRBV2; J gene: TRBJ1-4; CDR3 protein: CASRLQPQGRKSEKLFF
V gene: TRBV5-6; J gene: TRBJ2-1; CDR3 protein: CASSVGAHNEQFF
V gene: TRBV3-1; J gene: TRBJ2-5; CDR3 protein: CASSQGGVRETQYF
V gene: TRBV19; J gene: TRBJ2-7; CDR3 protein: CASSIGGTGFHEQYF
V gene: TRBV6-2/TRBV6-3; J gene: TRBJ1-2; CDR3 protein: CASSYGDQTPNYGYTF
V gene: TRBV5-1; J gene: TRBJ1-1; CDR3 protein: CASSLGRGRGTEAFF
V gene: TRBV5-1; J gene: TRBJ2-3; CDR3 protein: CASSPRDRDGADTQYF
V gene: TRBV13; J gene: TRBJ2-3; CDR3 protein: CASSPPGLPEGEDTQYF
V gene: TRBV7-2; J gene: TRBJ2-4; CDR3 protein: CASSQRLAGAKNIQYF
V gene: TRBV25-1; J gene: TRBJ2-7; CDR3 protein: CASSDLPGQGYGEEQYF
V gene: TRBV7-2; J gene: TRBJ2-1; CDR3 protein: CASSSKAGLANEQFF
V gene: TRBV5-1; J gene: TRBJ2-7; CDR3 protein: CASFLRGSYEQYF
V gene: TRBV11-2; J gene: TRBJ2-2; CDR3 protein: CASEDNTGELFF
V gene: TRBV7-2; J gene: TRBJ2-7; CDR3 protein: CASSLETSWYEQYF
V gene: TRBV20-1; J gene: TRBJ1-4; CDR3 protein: CSALETWDEKLFF
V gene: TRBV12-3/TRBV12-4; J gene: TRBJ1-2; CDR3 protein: CASSNGQEGVYGYTF
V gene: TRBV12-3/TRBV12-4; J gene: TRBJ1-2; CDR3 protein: CASRIGTGGNYGYTF
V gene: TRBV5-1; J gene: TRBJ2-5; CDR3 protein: CASSLGLAGDQETQYF
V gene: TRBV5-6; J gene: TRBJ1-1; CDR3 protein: CASSRGRTNTEAFF
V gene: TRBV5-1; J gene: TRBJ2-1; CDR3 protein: CASSPSGEHNEQFF
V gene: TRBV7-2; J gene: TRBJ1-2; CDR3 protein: CASSFADYGYTF
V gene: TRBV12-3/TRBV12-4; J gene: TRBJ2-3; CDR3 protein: CASAGRDTQYF
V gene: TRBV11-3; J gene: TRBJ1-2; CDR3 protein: CASSLLNTGFNYGYTF
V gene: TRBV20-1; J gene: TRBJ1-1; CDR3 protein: CSARDVRSRDTEAFF
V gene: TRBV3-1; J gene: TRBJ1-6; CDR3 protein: CASSPDRPDSPLHF
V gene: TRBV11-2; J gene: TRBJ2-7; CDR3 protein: CASSSAPPGGTSGYEQYF
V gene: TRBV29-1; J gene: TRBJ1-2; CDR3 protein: CSAPTGNGYTF
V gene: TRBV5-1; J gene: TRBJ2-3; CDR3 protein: CASSLVAGGRTDTQYF
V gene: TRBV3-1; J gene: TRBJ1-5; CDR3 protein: CASSQDSFSDRVNRRQPQHF
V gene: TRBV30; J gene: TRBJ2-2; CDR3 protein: CAWRSTLATGELFF
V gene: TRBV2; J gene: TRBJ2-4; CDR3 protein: CASTKLAGETGAKNIQYF
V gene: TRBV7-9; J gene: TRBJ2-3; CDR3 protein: CASSLGGLGRTDTQYF
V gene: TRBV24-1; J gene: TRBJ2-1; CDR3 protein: CATRPTGSNEQFF
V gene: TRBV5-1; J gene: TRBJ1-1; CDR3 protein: CASSLAGRSKAFF
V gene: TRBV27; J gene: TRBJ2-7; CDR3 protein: CASSLKSGTSGSYEQYF
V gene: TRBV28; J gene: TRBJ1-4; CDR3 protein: CASSPVDRIYEKLFF
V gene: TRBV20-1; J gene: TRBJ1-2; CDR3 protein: CSARVAGGHGYGYTF
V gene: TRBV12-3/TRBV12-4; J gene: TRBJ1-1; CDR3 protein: CARTPSWSEAFF
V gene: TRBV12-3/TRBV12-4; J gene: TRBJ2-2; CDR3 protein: CASSTLGTQAGELFF
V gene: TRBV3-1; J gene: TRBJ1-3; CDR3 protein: CASSETGAGNTIYF
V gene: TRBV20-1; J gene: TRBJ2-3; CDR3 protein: CSARVSPGADTQYF
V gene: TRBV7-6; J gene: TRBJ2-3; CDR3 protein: CASSSTTITDTQYF
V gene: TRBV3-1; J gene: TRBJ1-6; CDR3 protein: CASSLRQGSSPLHF